This TCR beta chain is from a study of blood T cell repertoires in COVID-19. Authors' data handling: Estimated nucleated cell counts came from reference gene primer amplification. TCRdb keeps only in-frame clones here, not all; method: immunoSEQ multiplex PCR. That table gives V, J and clone size, and the DNA gave D and trimming. The sample yields 35,000 to 50,000 clones, more than 70% seen once. The clonotype originates from an older man with acute or convalescent COVID-19. The specimen was peripheral blood.

The CDR3 region has the DNA TGTGCCAGCAGCTTAGCGGGCGAGCAGTACTTC. Its translation: CASSLAGEQYF. V gene TRBV13 combines with J gene TRBJ2-7; D is unresolved. CDR1 and CDR2 (germline): PRHDT, FYEKMQ (reference sequence). The CDR3 sequence is 11 residues long. V shed 1 base and J shed 6 bases, with 4 bases lying between them.